This TCR beta chain was identified in a study of post-analysis software for immune sequencing data. cDNA libraries of TCR beta carried unique molecular identifiers. TCRdb passed the PCR reads through MiXCR, listing each CDR3 protein once. The data contain 600,000 to 750,000 distinct CDR3 sequences, 55% to 70% of them seen just once; the ten biggest clones take up about 11%. Findings and limits, study-wide: Diversity measured as normalized Chao1 was significantly lower in multiple sclerosis patients than in controls. There were a few TRBV segments more frequent in patients than controls, and TRBV5-6, TRBV5-1 and TRBV20-1 were among them.

On this clonotype itself: The target antigen is unknown.

V lost 3 bases and J lost 3; bases outside the gene matches: 8. CDR3 size: 17 residues. The sequencing sample was made of blood. The chain links TRBV12-3 or TRBV12-4 to TRBJ2-5, with 12 bases aligning to TRBD2. The source of this sequence is a girl aged 2-10 years with multiple sclerosis. CDR3 loop: CASSFRRASGGEETQYF. The CDR3 coding sequence is TGTGCCAGCAGTTTCAGGCGGGCTAGCGGGGGGGAAGAGACCCAGTACTTC.